This entry lists 26 T cell receptor beta chains sequenced from one sample in a study of blood T cell repertoires in COVID-19. Data came from immunoSEQ multiplex PCR; TCRdb stores just in-frame clones and leaves some out. Of roughly 100,000 clones listed, around 90% are singletons. Sequencing was performed on peripheral blood. These receptors were taken from a man in his forties or fifties with active COVID-19.

The chain links TRBV5-1 to TRBJ2-5; TRBD2 aligns across 12 bases. Germline-derived CDR1 and CDR2 are SGHRS and YFSETQ. The CDR3 covers 18 residues. Trimming removed 0 bases from V and 4 bases from J; junction bases left unmatched: 10. The CDR3 sequence: CASSLAASGGASRETQYF. Written as DNA, the CDR3 is TGCGCCAGCAGCTTGGCGGCTAGCGGGGGGGCCAGTCGAGAGACCCAGTACTTC.

This rearrangement joins TRBV14 to TRBJ2-6, with 10 bases matching TRBD1. This CDR3 has 17 amino acids. Trimming removed 2 bases from V and 3 bases from J; junction bases left unmatched: 4. CDR1 and CDR2 from the germline V gene are SGHDN and FVKESK. CDR3 DNA: TGTGCCAGCAGCCAAATGGGACAGGGGTTTGGGGCCAACGTCCTGACTTTC. Translated, it gives CASSQMGQGFGANVLTF.

V gene TRBV7-3 combines with J gene TRBJ2-6; 10 nucleotides align to TRBD1. The V segment lost 4 bases and the J segment 1 base; nucleotides outside the gene matches: 7. Germline CDR1 is SGHTA and CDR2 is FQGTGA. There are 18 residues in the CDR3. The CDR3 DNA reads as TGTGCCAGCAGCTCGGGACAGGGGTCTCTTTCTGGGGCCAACGTCCTGACTTTC. This sequence encodes CASSSGQGSLSGANVLTF.

This chain joins TRBV9 and TRBJ2-1, with D perhaps matching TRBD2 (7 bases). This CDR3 is built from 13 residues. Germline values: CDR1 SGDLS, CDR2 YYNGEE. V lost 3 bases to trimming and J lost 8 bases, with 12 bases between them. CDR3 nucleotides: TGTGCCAGCAGCGGGCGGGGGCTCGATGAGCAGTTCTTC. It yields the protein CASSGRGLDEQFF. The whole variable domain, remainder taken from reference TRBV9 and TRBJ2-1, is DSGVTQTPKHLITATGQRVTLRCSPRSGDLSVYWYQQSLDQGLQFLIQYYNGEERAKGNILERFSAQQFPDLHSELNLSSLELGDSALYFCASSGRGLDEQFFGPGTRLTVL.

The rearrangement joins TRBV20-1 to TRBJ1-3, with D unclear. Germline CDR1 and CDR2: DFQATT and SNEGSKA (reference sequence). V shed 6 bases and J shed 4 bases, with 7 bases lying between them. This CDR3 spans 11 amino acids. In DNA form, the CDR3 reads TGCAGTGCGGGCCTCGGAAACACCATATATTTT. Protein sequence: CSAGLGNTIYF.

The chain carries TRBV5-1 and TRBJ2-7; D is unclear. From germline, CDR1 is SGHRS and CDR2 YFSETQ. This CDR3 is 16 amino acids long. The ends were cut back, 2 bases at V and 2 bases at J, with 17 bases in the middle. CDR3 loop: CASSLRSGQSPYEQYF. The CDR3 DNA follows: TGCGCCAGCAGCTTAAGGTCAGGCCAGTCGCCCTACGAGCAGTACTTC. Drawing the rest from reference TRBV5-1 and TRBJ2-7, the complete variable domain is KAGVTQTPRYLIKTRGQQVTLSCSPISGHRSVSWYQQTPGQGLQFLFEYFSETQRNKGNFPGRFSGRQFSNSRSEMNVSTLELGDSALYLCASSLRSGQSPYEQYFGPGTRLTVT.

At least ten counts were recorded for this clone. The genes are TRBV7-2 and TRBJ2-2; D may be TRBD2 (7 bases). CDR3 length: 16 residues. With 5 bases removed from V and 5 bases from J, the gap between germline ends came to 18 bases. Germline V gene lookup returns CDR1 SGHTA and CDR2 FQGNSA. The CDR3 protein is CASSTFPRGGTGELFF. In DNA, the CDR3 is TGTGCCAGCAGCACATTCCCCAGGGGAGGGACCGGGGAGCTGTTTTTT.

The chain couples TRBV11-2 to TRBJ2-1; D possibly corresponds to TRBD1 (5 bases). Trimming shortened V by 2 bases and J by 6 bases, and 14 bases separated the two germline ends. The CDR3 has 15 amino acids. CDR1 is SGHAT and CDR2 is FQNNGV in the germline V gene. CDR3 sequence: CASSLSLGQGNEQFF. The CDR3 nucleotides read TGTGCCAGCAGCTTAAGTCTAGGGCAGGGCAATGAGCAGTTCTTC.

This chain links TRBV3-1 (or the pseudogene TRBV3-2) with TRBJ1-3; D remains ambiguous. V lost 3 bases, J lost 0 bases, and 3 bases lay in between. CDR1 and CDR2 (germline): LGHDT, YNNKEL (reference sequence). The CDR3 runs 13 residues. The CDR3 coding sequence is TGTGCCAGCAGCCACCGCTCTGGAAACACCATATATTTT. Translated: CASSHRSGNTIYF.

This chain connects TRBV6-1 to TRBJ2-3; TRBD1 agrees at 7 bases. V shed 1 base and J 4 bases; nucleotides not matched to a gene: 8. Looked up from germline, CDR1 is MNHNS and CDR2 is SASEGT. The CDR3 runs to 16 residues. The CDR3 region has the DNA TGTGCCAGCAGTGAAGGGGCAGGGGGTGGGGCAGATACGCAGTATTTT. Protein product: CASSEGAGGGADTQYF.

This clone has only one observation. The chain joins TRBV5-6 to TRBJ2-2; possibly TRBD1 for D (5 bases). V was shortened by 5 bases and J by 5 bases, with 10 bases between the two germline ends. The V gene's germline CDR1 is SGHDT and CDR2 YYEEEE. The CDR3 spans 13 residues. In DNA form, the CDR3 reads TGTGCCAGCAGGGGGCGAAGGACCGGGGAGCTGTTTTTT. Its protein product is CASRGRRTGELFF.

The chain employs TRBV14 and TRBJ2-3, with 14 bases matching TRBD2. The CDR3 has 19 residues. From germline, CDR1 is SGHDN and CDR2 FVKESK. The V and J ends lost 4 bases and 1 base, in that order; junction bases with no gene match: 10. The CDR3 sequence: CASSPRGGLAGARTDTQYF. In nucleotides, the CDR3 is TGTGCCAGCAGCCCCAGAGGGGGACTAGCGGGGGCCCGCACAGATACGCAGTATTTT.

This clone was observed once. This chain links TRBV5-1 with TRBJ2-2, with 8 bases lining up with TRBD1. The CDR3 runs 16 residues. CDR1 and CDR2 from the germline V gene are SGHRS and YFSETQ. V shed 6 bases, J shed 7 bases, and the junction held 14 bases outside the gene matches. CDR3 DNA: TGCGCCAGCAACAACCCAGGACAGGGTTTAATCGGGGAGCTGTTTTTT. This codes for CASNNPGQGLIGELFF. Full variable domain (rest looked up from reference TRBV5-1 and TRBJ2-2): KAGVTQTPRYLIKTRGQQVTLSCSPISGHRSVSWYQQTPGQGLQFLFEYFSETQRNKGNFPGRFSGRQFSNSRSEMNVSTLELGDSALYLCASNNPGQGLIGELFFGEGSRLTVL.

The V call is TRBV20-1, the J call TRBJ2-2, with TRBD2 matching over 7 bases. The CDR3 runs 15 residues. J was trimmed by 1 base and V by 3 bases; bases with no gene match: 5. Germline V gene data show CDR1 as DFQATT and CDR2 as SNEGSKA (reference sequence). The DNA for the CDR3 is TGCAGTGCTAGTAATCCTAGCGGGAACACCGGGGAGCTGTTTTTT. Amino acids: CSASNPSGNTGELFF.

The chain links TRBV27 to TRBJ1-2; no reliable D call. In germline, CDR1 is MNHEY, CDR2 SMNVEV (reference sequence). Trimming took 1 base from V and 8 from J, leaving 14 bases between them. The CDR3 is made up of 14 amino acids. In nucleotides, the CDR3 is TGTGCCAGCAGTTTATTCAGCGCTGCGGGAGGCTACACCTTC. Its translation is CASSLFSAAGGYTF.

V is TRBV19 and J is TRBJ1-1; 7 positions match TRBD1. The CDR3 spans 15 residues. Losses at the gene ends were 5 bases for V and 0 bases for J; bases not matched to a gene: 6. Germline assignment: CDR1 LNHDA and CDR2 SQIVND (reference sequence). CDR3 protein: CASSLRQGLNTEAFF. CDR3 nucleotides: TGTGCCAGTAGTCTTAGACAGGGCTTGAACACTGAAGCTTTCTTT.

The rearrangement joins TRBV2 to TRBJ2-6, with unresolved D. Trimming took 4 bases from V and 0 from J, leaving 19 bases between them. CDR3 length equals 19 residues. CDR1 SNHLY and CDR2 FYNNEI come from the germline V gene. CDR3 in amino acids: CASSGVVERLFSGANVLTF. CDR3 nucleotide sequence: TGTGCCAGCAGTGGAGTCGTTGAGAGACTCTTCTCTGGGGCCAACGTCCTGACTTTC.

The chain has TRBV25-1 and TRBJ1-3, with TRBD1 matching 7 bases. The J segment lost 0 bases and the V segment lost 3 bases, leaving 8 bases of the junction unmatched. CDR1 is MGHDK and CDR2 is SYGVNS in the germline V gene. This CDR3 region has 17 residues. The CDR3 DNA is TGTGCCAGCAGTGAGCACGCCCGGGACAGCTCTGGAAACACCATATATTTT. As protein: CASSEHARDSSGNTIYF.

The chain links TRBV11-1 to TRBJ2-2; weak D call: TRBD1 (5 bases). Germline V lookup: CDR1 SGHAT, CDR2 FQDESV (reference sequence). V lost 5 bases and J 1 base, leaving 14 bases between the germline ends. The CDR3 is 16 amino acids. CDR3 loop: CASSPRQLKNTGELFF. CDR3 DNA: TGTGCCAGCAGCCCCAGACAGCTCAAGAACACCGGGGAGCTGTTTTTT.

The chain combines TRBV6-2 or TRBV6-3 with TRBJ1-2; 9 nucleotides line up with TRBD1. V shed 6 bases and J 0 bases; nucleotides not matched to a gene: 8. The CDR3 contains 16 residues. Germline V gives CDR1 MNHEY, CDR2 SVGEGT. The CDR3 nucleotides are TGTGCCAGCAGCCGACAGACAGGGGGAACTAACTATGGCTACACCTTC. Translation: CASSRQTGGTNYGYTF.

This chain connects TRBV3-1 (or the pseudogene TRBV3-2) to TRBJ2-5; possibly TRBD1 for D (6 bases). The ends were cut back, 2 bases at V and 3 bases at J, with 13 bases in the middle. CDR1 and CDR2 from the germline V gene are LGHDT and YNNKEL (reference sequence). The length of the CDR3 is 15 residues. CDR3 amino acids: CASSQNPTGEETQYF. The CDR3 nucleotides are TGTGCCAGCAGCCAAAACCCGACAGGAGAAGAGACCCAGTACTTC.

The chain carries TRBV7-2 and TRBJ1-4, with a tentative D call TRBD1 (5 bases). Per the germline V gene, CDR1 is SGHTA and CDR2 is FQGNSA. Trimming stripped 1 base from V and 4 bases from J, with 19 bases between. The CDR3 is made up of 18 amino acids. CDR3 region: CASSLVGLSTVSNEKLFF. Written as DNA, the CDR3 is TGTGCCAGCAGCTTAGTTGGGTTGTCGACAGTGAGTAATGAAAAACTGTTTTTT.

The chain joins TRBV19 to TRBJ1-5; the match to TRBD1 covers 11 bases. Germline CDR1 and CDR2: LNHDA and SQIVND (reference sequence). Losses at the gene ends were 10 bases for V and 5 bases for J; bases not matched to a gene: 7. The length of the CDR3 is 14 residues. The CDR3 spells CATKLDRGHQPQHF. The CDR3 region has the DNA TGTGCCACAAAGCTGGACAGGGGGCATCAGCCCCAGCATTTT.

The gene calls are TRBV11-1 and TRBJ1-1; D is undetermined. This CDR3 is 14 amino acids long. V shed 3 bases and J shed 2 bases, with 10 bases lying between them. CDR1 SGHAT and CDR2 FQDESV come from the germline V gene (reference sequence). CDR3 sequence reads: CASSLVQKNTEAFF. The CDR3 nucleotides are TGTGCCAGCAGCTTGGTACAGAAAAACACTGAAGCTTTCTTT.

About this clone: Additional DNA sequences in this sample encode the identical CDR3. J is TRBJ2-3 and V is TRBV4-2, with 9 bases fitting TRBD2. V gave up 0 bases and J gave up 1 base; unmatched junction bases: 2. The CDR3 length is 16 residues. Germline values: CDR1 LGHNA, CDR2 YNFKEQ. CDR3 DNA: TGTGCCAGCAGCCAAGACCCTAGCGGGGGCACAGATACGCAGTATTTT. It codes for CASSQDPSGGTDTQYF.

The rearrangement joins TRBV5-1 to TRBJ1-2; 9 bases are a match to TRBD1. Germline values: CDR1 SGHRS, CDR2 YFSETQ. V shed 0 bases and J 6 bases; nucleotides not matched to a gene: 3. This CDR3 is built from 14 residues. CDR3 residues: CASSLGQGVDGYTF. DNA for the CDR3: TGCGCCAGCAGCTTGGGACAGGGGGTAGATGGCTACACCTTC.